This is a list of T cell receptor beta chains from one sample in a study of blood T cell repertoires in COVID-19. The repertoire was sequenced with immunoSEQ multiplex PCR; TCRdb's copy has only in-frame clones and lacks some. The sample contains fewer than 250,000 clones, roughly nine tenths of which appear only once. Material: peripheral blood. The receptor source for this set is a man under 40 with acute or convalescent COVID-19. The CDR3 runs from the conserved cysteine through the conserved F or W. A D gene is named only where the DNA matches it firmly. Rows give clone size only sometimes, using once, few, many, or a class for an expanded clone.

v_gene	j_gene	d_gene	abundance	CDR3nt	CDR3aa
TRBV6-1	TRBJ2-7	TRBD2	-	TGTGCCAGCAGTGAAGCGCTGTATGGGACTATCTCCTACGAGCAGTACTTC	CASSEALYGTISYEQYF
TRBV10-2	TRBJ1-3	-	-	TGCGCCAGCAGTGAACGAGTCAGGGCCTCTGGAAACACCATATATTTT	CASSERVRASGNTIYF
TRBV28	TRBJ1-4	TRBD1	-	TGTGCCAGCAGTGCTACAGGGGGAGCTAATGAAAAACTGTTTTTT	CASSATGGANEKLFF
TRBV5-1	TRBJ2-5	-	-	TGCGCCAGCAGCTTGGGCGCAGGGTTGCCGGAGACCCAGTACTTC	CASSLGAGLPETQYF
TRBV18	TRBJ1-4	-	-	TGTGCCAGCTCACCACACTTCAATGAAAAACTGTTTTTT	CASSPHFNEKLFF
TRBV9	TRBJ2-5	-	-	TGTGCCAGCAGCGTAGGGTTGCAGGCCAGGGAGACCCAGTACTTC	CASSVGLQARETQYF
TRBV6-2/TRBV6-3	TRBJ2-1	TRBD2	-	TGTGCCAGCAGCTCTACCTTGCTAGCGGGGCGTAACAATGAGCAGTTCTTC	CASSSTLLAGRNNEQFF
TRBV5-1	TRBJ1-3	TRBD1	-	TGCGCCAGCAGCTTGGGGACAGGCGGAATCTCTGGAAACACCATATATTTT	CASSLGTGGISGNTIYF
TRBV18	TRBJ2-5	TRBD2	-	TGTGCCAGCTCACCCGCTAGCGGGGGGGCGCGAGAGACCCAGTACTTC	CASSPASGGARETQYF
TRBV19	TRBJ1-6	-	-	TGTGCCAGTAGTTACTCGGCGGGAGGACCCCTCCACTTT	CASSYSAGGPLHF
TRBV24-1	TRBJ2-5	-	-	TGTGCCACCAGTGAACACCGACAGGCCGGGGAGGAGACCCAGTACTTC	CATSEHRQAGEETQYF
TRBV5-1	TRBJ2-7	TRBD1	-	TGCGCCAGCAGCCCGGGCCGGACAGGGGCCTACGAGCAGTACTTC	CASSPGRTGAYEQYF
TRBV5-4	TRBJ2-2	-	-	TGTGCCAGCAGCTCTAAATCTAGCTTCACCGGGGAGCTGTTTTTT	CASSSKSSFTGELFF
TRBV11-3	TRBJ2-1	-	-	TGTGCCAGCAGCTTGGGCCTCAATGAGCAGTTCTTC	CASSLGLNEQFF
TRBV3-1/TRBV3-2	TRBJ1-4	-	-	TGTGCCAGCAGCCAAGACTGGAGGCACAGGGAAGATAATGAAAAACTGTTTTTT	CASSQDWRHREDNEKLFF
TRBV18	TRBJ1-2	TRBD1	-	TGTGCCAGCTCGTTCAACTCGGGACAGAACTATGGCTACACCTTC	CASSFNSGQNYGYTF
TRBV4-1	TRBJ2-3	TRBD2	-	TGCGCCAGCAGCCAAGTCGGACTAGCGGGGGGCGGAGATACGCAGTATTTT	CASSQVGLAGGGDTQYF
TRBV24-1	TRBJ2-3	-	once	TGTGCCACCAGTTCAACAGTAGGCTTCACGCAGTATTTT	CATSSTVGFTQYF
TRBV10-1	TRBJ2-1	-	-	TGCGCCAGCAGTGATCCCCTCCCCGCCCGGAGGAGAGGTAATGAGCAGTTCTTC	CASSDPLPARRRGNEQFF
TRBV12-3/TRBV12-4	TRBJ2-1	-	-	TGTGCCAGCAGTCCTGCGGTAAGACAGTTCTTC	CASSPAVRQFF
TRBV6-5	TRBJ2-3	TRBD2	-	TGTGCCAGCAGTTATTTAGCGGGGTTTACAGATACGCAGTATTTT	CASSYLAGFTDTQYF
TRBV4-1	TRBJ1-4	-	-	TGCGCCAGCAGCCAATCGGCAACGAGGGCGACGAATGAAAAACTGTTTTTT	CASSQSATRATNEKLFF